The next 7 T cell receptor beta chains were all read from a single sample in a study of blood T cells in healthy people across ages. With a J-beta primer mix and a sample-barcoded 5' primer, a second PCR ran roughly 6 to 11 cycles. TCRdb re-called the 5' RACE reads through MiXCR, storing one row per CDR3 protein. The sample includes around 1,000,000 distinct CDR3 sequences, less than 45% of them seen just once. The sequenced sample consisted of blood. These receptors were obtained from a man younger than 35 in good health.

The chain is built from TRBV4-1 and TRBJ2-7, with 7 bases identical to TRBD1. The CDR3 totals 17 residues. Germline CDR1 MGHRA, CDR2 YSYEKL. The V segment lost 1 base and the J segment 7 bases; nucleotides outside the gene matches: 16. The CDR3 nucleotides read TGCGCCAGCAGCCAAGGGAGAGGCAGGGGGTTCTACAATGAGCAGTACTTC. It yields the protein CASSQGRGRGFYNEQYF.

The CDR3 region is CASSPRTAGTDTQYF. CDR3 nucleotides: TGTGCCAGCAGCCCACGGACAGCCGGCACAGATACGCAGTATTTT. The V call is TRBV27, the J call TRBJ2-3; D may be TRBD1 (6 bases). CDR1 is MNHEY and CDR2 is SMNVEV in the germline V gene (reference sequence). V lost 6 bases and J lost 1, with 14 bases in between. The CDR3 covers 15 residues.

This clonotype occurred many times. The chain is built from TRBV9 and TRBJ1-2; perhaps TRBD1 as D (5 bases). The CDR3 has 14 amino acids. Germline values: CDR1 SGDLS, CDR2 YYNGEE. Trimming stripped 0 bases from V and 3 bases from J, with 9 bases between. CDR3 in DNA: TGTGCCAGCAGCGTAGCTGGGGGGGACTATGGCTACACCTTC. This gives the protein CASSVAGGDYGYTF.

The CDR3 coding sequence is TGTGCCAGCAGTCCCCAGGACCCTACCTACGAGCAGTACTTC. Its translation: CASSPQDPTYEQYF. The J gene is TRBJ2-7, the V gene TRBV6-5; D gene unclear. V was trimmed by 5 bases and J by 2 bases, leaving 13 bases between them. The CDR3 spans 14 residues. From germline, CDR1 is MNHEY and CDR2 SVGAGI.

V is TRBV11-1 and J is TRBJ1-6; D gene uncertain. The germline V and J ends were trimmed by 5 bases and 10 bases, with 9 bases remaining between them. This CDR3 has 12 amino acids. CDR1 and CDR2 (germline): SGHAT, FQDESV (reference sequence). The CDR3 reads CASSVMGSPLHF. DNA of the CDR3: TGTGCCAGCAGCGTTATGGGGTCACCCCTCCACTTT.

CDR3 nucleotide sequence: TGTGCCAGCAGTGATCACGCGTCCCGCACAGATACGCAGTATTTT. This gives the protein CASSDHASRTDTQYF. The chain couples TRBV25-1 to TRBJ2-3; the D is unclear. The CDR3 extends over 15 amino acids. Trimming took 3 bases from V and 1 from J, leaving 11 bases between them. The germline CDR1 and CDR2 sequences are MGHDK and SYGVNS.

The chain joins TRBV7-9 to TRBJ2-1; D is undetermined. There are 15 residues in the CDR3. From germline, CDR1 is SEHNR and CDR2 FQNEAQ (reference sequence). V was pared by 4 bases and J by 4 bases, with 14 bases between. This chain's CDR3 is CASSYYEYGYNEQFF. The CDR3 nucleotides are TGTGCCAGCAGCTATTATGAGTACGGATACAATGAGCAGTTCTTC.